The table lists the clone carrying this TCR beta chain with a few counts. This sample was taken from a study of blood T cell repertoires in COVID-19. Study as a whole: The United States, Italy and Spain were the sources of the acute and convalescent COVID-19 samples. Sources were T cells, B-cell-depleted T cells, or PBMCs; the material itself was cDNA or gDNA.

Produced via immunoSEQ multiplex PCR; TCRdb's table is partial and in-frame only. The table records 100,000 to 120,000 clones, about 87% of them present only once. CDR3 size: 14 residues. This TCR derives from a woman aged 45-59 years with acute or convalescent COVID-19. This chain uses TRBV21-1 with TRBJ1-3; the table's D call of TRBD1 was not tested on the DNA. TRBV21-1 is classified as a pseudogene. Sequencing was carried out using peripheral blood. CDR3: CASSKGQLENTIYF. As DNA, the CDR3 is TGTGCCAGCAGCAAGGGACAGTTGGAGAACACCATATATTTT.